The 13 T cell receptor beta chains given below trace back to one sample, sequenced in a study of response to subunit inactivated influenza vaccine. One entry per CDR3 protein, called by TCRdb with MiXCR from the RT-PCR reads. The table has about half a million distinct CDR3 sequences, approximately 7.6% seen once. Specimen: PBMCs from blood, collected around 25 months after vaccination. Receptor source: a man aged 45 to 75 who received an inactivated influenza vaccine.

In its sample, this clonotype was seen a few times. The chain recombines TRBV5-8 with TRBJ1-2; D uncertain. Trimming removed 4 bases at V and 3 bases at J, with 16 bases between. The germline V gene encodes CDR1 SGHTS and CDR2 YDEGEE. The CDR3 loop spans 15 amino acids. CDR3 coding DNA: TGTGCCAGCAGCCCTCGGGTCCGCTTACACTATGGCTACACCTTC. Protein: CASSPRVRLHYGYTF.

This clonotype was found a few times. CDR3 residues: CATSRDQLDEQYF. CDR3 nucleotides: TGTGCCACCAGCAGAGATCAATTGGACGAGCAGTACTTC. The J gene is TRBJ2-7, the V gene TRBV15; D not resolved. Trimming removed 0 bases at V and 5 bases at J, with 8 bases between. This CDR3 is 13 amino acids long. Germline V gene data show CDR1 as LNHNV and CDR2 as YYDKDF (reference sequence).

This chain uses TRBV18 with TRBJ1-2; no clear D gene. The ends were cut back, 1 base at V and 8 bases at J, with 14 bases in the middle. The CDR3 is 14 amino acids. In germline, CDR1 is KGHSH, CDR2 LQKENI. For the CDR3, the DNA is TGTGCCAGCTCACCACGTGAGAAAGACGGGGGCTACACCTTC. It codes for CASSPREKDGGYTF. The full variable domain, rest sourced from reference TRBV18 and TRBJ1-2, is NAGVMQNPRHLVRRRGQEARLRCSPMKGHSHVYWYRQLPEEGLKFMVYLQKENIIDESGMPKERFSAEFPKEGPSILRIQQVVRGDSAAYFCASSPREKDGGYTFGSGTRLTVV.

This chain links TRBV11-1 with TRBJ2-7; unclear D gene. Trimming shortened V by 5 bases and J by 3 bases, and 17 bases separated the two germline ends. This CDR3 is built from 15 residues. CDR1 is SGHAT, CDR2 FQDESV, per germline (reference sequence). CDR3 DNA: TGTGCCAGCAGCCCGTCTAGAGGCGGACGCTACGAGCAGTACTTC. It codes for CASSPSRGGRYEQYF.

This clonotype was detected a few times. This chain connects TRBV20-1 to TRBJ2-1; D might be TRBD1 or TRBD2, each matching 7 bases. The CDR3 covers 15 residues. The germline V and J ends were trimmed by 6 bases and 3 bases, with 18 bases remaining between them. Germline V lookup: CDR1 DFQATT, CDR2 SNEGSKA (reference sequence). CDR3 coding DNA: TGCAGTGCCAGCGGGACAGCCCAGGGCTACAATGAGCAGTTCTTC. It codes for CSASGTAQGYNEQFF.

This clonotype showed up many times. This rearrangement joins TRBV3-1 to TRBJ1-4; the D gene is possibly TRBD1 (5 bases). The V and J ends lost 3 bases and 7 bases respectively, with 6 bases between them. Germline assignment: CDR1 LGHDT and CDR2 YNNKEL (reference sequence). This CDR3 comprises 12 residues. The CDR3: CASSQTVEKLFF. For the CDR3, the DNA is TGTGCCAGCAGCCAGACAGTTGAAAAACTGTTTTTT.

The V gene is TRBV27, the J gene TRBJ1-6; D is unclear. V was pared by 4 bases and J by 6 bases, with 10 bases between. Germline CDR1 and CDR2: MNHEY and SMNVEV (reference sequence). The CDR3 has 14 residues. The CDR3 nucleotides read TGTGCCAGCAGTTCAAGCGGGCGTAATTCACCCCTCCACTTT. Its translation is CASSSSGRNSPLHF.

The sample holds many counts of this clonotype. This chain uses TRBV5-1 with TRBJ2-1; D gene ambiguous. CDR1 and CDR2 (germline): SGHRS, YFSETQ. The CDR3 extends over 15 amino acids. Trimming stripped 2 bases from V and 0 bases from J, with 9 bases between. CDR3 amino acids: CASSFTLSSYNEQFF. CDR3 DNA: TGCGCCAGCAGCTTCACGTTGAGCTCCTACAATGAGCAGTTCTTC.

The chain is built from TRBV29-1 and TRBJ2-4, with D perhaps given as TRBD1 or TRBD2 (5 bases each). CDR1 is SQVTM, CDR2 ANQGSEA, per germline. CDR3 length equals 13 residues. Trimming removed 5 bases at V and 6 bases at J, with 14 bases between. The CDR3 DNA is TGCAGCGTTCAGGGAGAACGGGGAAACATTCAGTACTTC. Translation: CSVQGERGNIQYF.

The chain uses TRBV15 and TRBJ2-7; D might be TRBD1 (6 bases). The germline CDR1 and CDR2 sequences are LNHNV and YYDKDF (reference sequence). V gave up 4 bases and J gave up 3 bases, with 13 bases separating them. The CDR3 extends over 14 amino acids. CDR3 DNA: TGTGCCACCAGCACCGGAGACAGGAGCTACGAGCAGTACTTC. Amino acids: CATSTGDRSYEQYF.

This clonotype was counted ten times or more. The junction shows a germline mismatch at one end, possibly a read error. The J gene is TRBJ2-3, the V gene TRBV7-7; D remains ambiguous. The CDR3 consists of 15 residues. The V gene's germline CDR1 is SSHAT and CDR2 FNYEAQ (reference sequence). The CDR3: CASSLGRPSTDTQYF. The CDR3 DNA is TGTGCTAGCAGCTTAGGCAGGCCGAGCACAGATACGCAGTATTTT.

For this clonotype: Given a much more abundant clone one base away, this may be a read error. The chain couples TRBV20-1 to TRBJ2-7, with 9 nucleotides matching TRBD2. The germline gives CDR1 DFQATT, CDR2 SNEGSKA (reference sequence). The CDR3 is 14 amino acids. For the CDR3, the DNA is TGCTGTGCTGGAAAAGCGGGGGGCCGCTACGAGCAGTACTTC. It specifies CCAGKAGGRYEQYF.

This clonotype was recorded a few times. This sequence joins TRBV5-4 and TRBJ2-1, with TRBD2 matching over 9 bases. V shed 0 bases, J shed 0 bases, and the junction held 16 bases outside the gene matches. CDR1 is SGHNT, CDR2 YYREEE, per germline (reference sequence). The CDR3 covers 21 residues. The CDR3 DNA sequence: TGTGCCAGCAGCTTGGCCGCGGCTAGCGGGATCGGCCATAGCTCCTACAATGAGCAGTTCTTC. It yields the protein CASSLAAASGIGHSSYNEQFF.